Sequencing of this T cell receptor beta chain was carried out in a study of T cells after yellow fever vaccination. As TCR cDNA was made by 5'RACE template switching, a universal primer site and UMIs were added. MiXCR, applied by TCRdb to the 5' RACE reads, yields one record per CDR3 protein. The sample lists about 57,000 distinct CDR3 sequences; around 7.4% were seen once. The CDR3 spans 14 residues. Germline values: CDR1 DFQATT, CDR2 SNEGSKA (reference sequence). V lost 5 bases and J lost 2, with 13 bases in between. This clonotype was counted at least ten times. Its antigen remains unknown. Study-level results: Post-booster repertoires contained most primary-vaccination clones again (96% CD4, 88% CD8). Clonotypes appearing in both CD4 and CD8 compartments existed, and their share was small.

This specimen consisted of CD8+ T cells sorted from PBMCs, obtained 15 days after the yellow fever booster vaccination. The chain links TRBV20-1 to TRBJ2-1, with a weak D call TRBD1 (6 bases). This receptor was obtained from a man aged 25-45 years who received the YFV17D yellow fever vaccine. This chain's CDR3 is CSAPFGGPYNEQFF. The DNA for the CDR3 is TGCAGTGCTCCGTTTGGGGGCCCCTACAATGAGCAGTTCTTC.